The source of this T cell receptor (beta chain) is a study of blood T cell repertoires in COVID-19. Study-wide context: Sites across the United States, Italy and Spain contributed samples from acute and convalescent COVID-19. T cells, B-cell-depleted T cells, or PBMCs provided the cDNA or gDNA that served as material.

This CDR3 region has 15 residues. From germline, CDR1 is MDHEN and CDR2 SYDVKM. Losses at the gene ends were 6 bases for V and 4 bases for J; bases not matched to a gene: 11. Profiled with immunoSEQ multiplex PCR; TCRdb holds only in-frame clones, not every one. The sample consists of 130,000 to 150,000 clones, around nine tenths of them appearing once. In this sample, this clone turned up once. The chain is built from TRBV28 and TRBJ1-2, with 7 nucleotides matching TRBD1. Input material: peripheral blood. This clonotype was sampled from a human donor in a cohort sampled during active COVID-19. The CDR3 region is CASRDDRERSYGYTF. For the CDR3, the DNA is TGTGCCAGCAGGGACGACAGGGAGCGGTCCTATGGCTACACCTTC.